Included here is one T cell receptor beta chain sequence, with context. In this sample, this clonotype turned up many times. Its target antigen remains unknown. The input lacks base qualities; no much larger clone sits a single base away. This entry comes from a study of response to subunit inactivated influenza vaccine (dated by TCRdb to between 2018 and 2020). In the study overall: Deep quantitative profiling of the T cell receptor repertoire was used in the study to follow responses to a trivalent subunit inactivated influenza vaccine.

V was cut back by 4 bases and J by 5 bases, leaving a gap of 14 bases between them. Taken from cysteine to phenylalanine, the CDR3 has 14 residues. The retained sequence is limited to the CDR3, 42 bases, with the frame set at the first base. The germline V gene sets CDR1 to ENHRY and CDR2 to SYGVKD. Receptor amplification or capture employed RT-PCR. The sequencing machine was an Illumina HiSeq 2500. TCRdb took the public reads, trimmed them with fastp at Q25, ran MiXCR for clone calling and kept in-frame beta chains. Each CDR3 protein appears once, grouped with its most common genes and DNA. Across this sample there are over 450,000 distinct CDR3 sequences, with roughly 13% seen only once. The top ten hold about an eighth of the sample. Overall study results and their limits: The authors proposed that each seasonal influenza vaccination may bring in only a limited number of new T cells.

In the paper's terms, the time point label means: approximately 40 days after influenza vaccine administration. This material consisted of PBMCs from blood, taken around seven weeks after vaccination. The receptor comes from a man in his fifties or sixties who received an inactivated influenza vaccine. Donor details come from another sample of the same person, matched by shared clones. The chain employs TRBV10-3 and TRBJ2-5; no D gene call is confident. The DNA is as follows: TGTGCCATCAGTGGGCTGGGCCATCGGGAGACCCAGTACTTC. Its protein product is CAISGLGHRETQYF.